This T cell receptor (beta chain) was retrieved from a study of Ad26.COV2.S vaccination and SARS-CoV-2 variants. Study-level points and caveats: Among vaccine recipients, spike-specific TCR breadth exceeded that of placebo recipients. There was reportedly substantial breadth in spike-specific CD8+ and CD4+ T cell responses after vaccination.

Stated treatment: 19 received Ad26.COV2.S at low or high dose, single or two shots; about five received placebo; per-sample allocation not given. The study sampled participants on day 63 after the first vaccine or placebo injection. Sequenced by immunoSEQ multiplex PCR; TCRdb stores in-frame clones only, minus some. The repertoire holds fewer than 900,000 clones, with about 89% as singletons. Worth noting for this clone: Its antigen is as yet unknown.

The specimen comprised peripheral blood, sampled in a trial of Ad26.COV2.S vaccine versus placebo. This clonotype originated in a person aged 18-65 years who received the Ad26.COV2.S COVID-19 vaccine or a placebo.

The CDR3: CASSYSGGGRFTDTQYF. The CDR3 nucleotides are TGTGCCAGCAGTTACTCAGGGGGCGGGAGATTCACAGATACGCAGTATTTT. The chain has TRBV27 and TRBJ2-3; weak D call: TRBD1 (8 bases). V lost 4 bases and J 2 bases, leaving 19 bases between the germline ends. Germline V gives CDR1 MNHEY, CDR2 SMNVEV (reference sequence). CDR3 length: 17 amino acids.